This T cell receptor beta chain derives from a study of T cells after posttransplantation cyclophosphamide. This CDR3 has 14 amino acids. V dropped 3 bases and J dropped 1; count of bases not matched to a gene: 0. Per germline, CDR1 MGHDK and CDR2 SYGVNS. Generated by immunoSEQ multiplex PCR, the TCRdb table keeps only in-frame clones and is missing some. Altogether tens of thousands of clones are present, 92% being singletons, with the ten largest covering approximately 3.1%. Overall study results and limits: Donor-recipient repertoire similarity was low at 1-2 months, rising over year one.

About this clone itself: Its antigen is currently unknown.

The source of this sequence is a woman between 45 and 65 years old in good health and a related stem cell transplant donor. The source material was PBMCs. The chain recombines TRBV25-1 with TRBJ2-4, with 7 bases aligning to TRBD2. CDR3 loop: CASSDSGAKNIQYF. The CDR3 region has the DNA TGTGCCAGCAGTGATAGCGGGGCCAAAAACATTCAGTACTTC.